This TCR beta chain was recovered during a study of tumor and adjacent non-tumor tissue in lung cancer. A note on this clonotype: Its antigen is as yet unknown. The junction departs from germline at one end; a sequencing error may be responsible.

CDR3 length: 13 residues. The V gene's germline CDR1 is SGHNT and CDR2 YYREEE (reference sequence). TCRbeta libraries were built with three rounds of nested PCR, modified from ARM-PCR. TCRdb re-called the multiplex PCR reads through MiXCR, storing one row per CDR3 protein. The sample includes 100,000 to 120,000 distinct CDR3 sequences, roughly 84% of them seen just once. RNA was extracted from bulk tissue without any cell sorting. The study, taken as a whole, reports: Compared with tumor, normal lung showed significantly lower TCR diversity.

The sequence was obtained from a man aged 70 or older with non-small cell lung cancer. The chain uses TRBV5-4 and TRBJ1-2; D unresolved. Material: lung tumor tissue. CDR3 loop: CTSSLGSDDGYTF. The CDR3 nucleotides read TGTACCAGCAGCTTGGGGTCGGATGATGGCTACACCTTC.